These 21 T cell receptor beta chains were sequenced from one sample in a study of T-cell memory formation after mild COVID-19. TCRdb re-analysed the 5' RACE reads in MiXCR, keeping a single row per CDR3 protein. The sample lists 250,000 to 350,000 distinct CDR3 sequences, approximately 16% occurring once. Sequencing input: PBMCs or a T cell subset sorted from them (not recorded which). The source of these receptors is a man aged 18 to 35 who had mild COVID-19 (a few samples of this study predate the infection). Cell type and time point are not known.

The genes are TRBV27 and TRBJ2-5; 7 nucleotides match TRBD2. Germline lookup yields CDR1 MNHEY and CDR2 SMNVEV (reference sequence). This CDR3 region has 15 residues. V was pared by 8 bases and J by 2 bases, with 11 bases of the junction left unmatched. The DNA of the CDR3 is TGTGCCAGCCAGAGGTGGGAGGGGATACAAGAGACCCAGTACTTC. Its protein product is CASQRWEGIQETQYF.

This clonotype showed up just a few times. The chain uses TRBV4-1 and TRBJ2-7; TRBD1 might be the D (5 bases). The V end was cut by 4 bases, the J end by 4 bases, with 17 bases between. This CDR3 region has 15 residues. Germline CDR1 and CDR2: MGHRA and YSYEKL. The CDR3 sequence is CASSPRLGVRYEQYF. The CDR3 nucleotides are TGCGCCAGCAGCCCCCGCCTAGGGGTACGGTACGAGCAGTACTTC.

This clonotype was seen only once. This sequence joins TRBV2 and TRBJ1-5, with no clear D. This CDR3 region has 16 residues. V was clipped by 4 bases and J by 0 bases, with 13 bases between them. Germline V gene data show CDR1 as SNHLY and CDR2 as FYNNEI. The CDR3 sequence is CASSVETIHSNQPQHF. The CDR3 nucleotides are TGTGCCAGCAGTGTGGAGACAATTCATAGCAATCAGCCCCAGCATTTT.

This clonotype was observed many times. J is TRBJ2-7 and V is TRBV5-4, with 7 bases matching TRBD1. This CDR3 comprises 16 residues. Germline-derived CDR1 and CDR2 are SGHNT and YYREEE (reference sequence). Germline trimming cut 0 bases from V and 3 bases from J; bases unmatched to any gene: 9. The CDR3, as DNA: TGTGCCAGCAGCTTGGCCGCGGACAGGCGAGACTACGAGCAGTACTTC. This sequence encodes CASSLAADRRDYEQYF.

V gene TRBV20-1 combines with J gene TRBJ1-6; D is ambiguous. CDR1 is DFQATT, CDR2 SNEGSKA, per germline (reference sequence). This CDR3 contains 16 residues. V shed 0 bases and J shed 8 bases, with 17 bases lying between them. The CDR3 reads CSARDPRPLLDSPLHF. CDR3 sequence (DNA): TGCAGTGCTAGAGATCCTCGTCCACTACTAGATTCACCCCTCCACTTT.

The chain recombines TRBV6-5 with TRBJ1-2, with no clear D. Trimming pared 6 bases from V and 6 bases from J, leaving 11 bases between. From germline, CDR1 is MNHEY and CDR2 SVGAGI. The CDR3 has 12 residues. The CDR3 coding sequence is TGTGCCAGCAGGAAAGACATCGATGGCTACACCTTC. Translated: CASRKDIDGYTF.

V gene TRBV14 combines with J gene TRBJ1-5; D gene ambiguous. The V gene's germline CDR1 is SGHDN and CDR2 FVKESK. The CDR3 sequence is 13 residues long. Trimming left V 1 base short and J 9 bases short, with 10 bases between. CDR3 in DNA: TGTGCCAGCAGCCAAGGGGAGGGCCGGCCCCAGCATTTT. This translates into CASSQGEGRPQHF.

V is TRBV5-5 and J is TRBJ1-5; TRBD1 matches 8 bases. CDR3 size: 15 residues. Unmatched junction bases numbered 5, after V lost 4 bases and J lost 2 bases. Germline-derived CDR1 and CDR2 are SGHKS and YYEKEE (reference sequence). The CDR3 sequence is CASSLDRARNQPQHF. For the CDR3, the DNA is TGTGCCAGCAGCCTGGACAGGGCGCGCAATCAGCCCCAGCATTTT. Full variable domain (remainder filled in from reference TRBV5-5 and TRBJ1-5): DAGVTQSPTHLIKTRGQQVTLRCSPISGHKSVSWYQQVLGQGPQFIFQYYEKEERGRGNFPDRFSARQFPNYSSELNVNALLLGDSALYLCASSLDRARNQPQHFGDGTRLSIL.

V usage is TRBV18 and J usage is TRBJ2-2; 9 bases are shared with TRBD1. From germline, CDR1 is KGHSH and CDR2 LQKENI. The CDR3 is made up of 16 amino acids. J was trimmed by 4 bases and V by 2 bases; bases with no gene match: 5. CDR3 sequence: CASSPNRGLFTGELFF. CDR3 coding DNA: TGTGCCAGCTCACCAAACAGGGGGCTCTTCACCGGGGAGCTGTTTTTT.

The V and J genes are TRBV30 and TRBJ2-2, with D possibly matching TRBD2 (6 bases). V was clipped by 2 bases and J by 6 bases, with 16 bases between them. This CDR3 comprises 15 residues. In germline, CDR1 is GTSNPN, CDR2 SVGIG (reference sequence). The CDR3 DNA follows: TGTGCCTGGAGTAAACTGGGACTTTCGGCCGGGGAGCTGTTTTTT. Translation gives CAWSKLGLSAGELFF.

The rearrangement uses TRBV18 and TRBJ1-4; D gene ambiguous. The length of the CDR3 is 15 residues. Trimming took 2 bases from V and 0 from J, leaving 7 bases between them. Germline loops: CDR1 KGHSH, CDR2 LQKENI. CDR3 DNA sequence: TGTGCCAGCTCACCAGCGGGGACAACTAATGAAAAACTGTTTTTT. It specifies CASSPAGTTNEKLFF.

The DNA for the CDR3 is TGTGCCAGCAGTCACCCTCAGTGGTTGGAGCAGTACGTC. Amino acids: CASSHPQWLEQYV. This rearrangement joins TRBV6-1 to TRBJ2-7; D not resolved. The V and J ends lost 5 bases and 7 bases respectively, with 15 bases between them. Germline-derived CDR1 and CDR2 are MNHNS and SASEGT. The CDR3 spans 13 residues.

The chain links TRBV6-2 or TRBV6-3 to TRBJ2-3; TRBD1 matches at 9 bases. J gave up 2 bases and V 10 bases, and 10 bases lay outside the gene matches. The germline gives CDR1 MNHEY, CDR2 SVGEGT. The CDR3 is 15 residues long. The CDR3 nucleotides read TGTGCCACCTCACTCGGACAGGGGTTCACAGATACGCAGTATTTT. It encodes CATSLGQGFTDTQYF.

The V and J genes are TRBV6-2 or TRBV6-3 and TRBJ2-5; D unclear. The germline CDR1 and CDR2 sequences are MNHEY and SVGEGT. The V gene lost 6 bases and the J gene lost 5 bases, with 7 bases spanning the gap. This CDR3 has 11 amino acids. The CDR3 DNA reads as TGTGCCAGCAGCCAACACGAGACCCAGTACTTC. It specifies CASSQHETQYF.

The chain joins TRBV19 to TRBJ2-1; D might be TRBD1 (5 bases). V was cut by 6 bases and J by 0 bases, with 12 bases left in between. This CDR3 comprises 15 residues. Germline V gene data show CDR1 as LNHDA and CDR2 as SQIVND (reference sequence). The CDR3 reads CASRAQGSSYNEQFF. CDR3 sequence (DNA): TGTGCCAGTAGGGCCCAGGGAAGCTCCTACAATGAGCAGTTCTTC.

In this sample, this clonotype turned up many times. The V gene is TRBV7-9, the J gene TRBJ1-3; D possibly corresponds to TRBD1 (5 bases). Trimming cost V 7 bases and J 7 bases, with 14 bases left between them. This CDR3 contains 13 residues. Germline-derived CDR1 and CDR2 are SEHNR and FQNEAQ (reference sequence). CDR3 loop: CASTARRGNTIYF. CDR3 bases: TGTGCCAGCACCGCTCGGCGGGGGAACACCATATATTTT.

This clonotype was found once. The chain employs TRBV29-1 and TRBJ1-1; unclear D gene. This CDR3 has 14 residues. V was pared by 1 base and J by 1 base, with 10 bases between. The germline V gene encodes CDR1 SQVTM and CDR2 ANQGSEA. CDR3 sequence (DNA): TGCAGCGTTGAAGGGTCGGGAGGGAACACTGAAGCTTTCTTT. This translates into CSVEGSGGNTEAFF.

The V gene is TRBV19, the J gene TRBJ2-2; the D is unclear. The V gene's germline CDR1 is LNHDA and CDR2 SQIVND (reference sequence). V was trimmed by 7 bases and J by 0 bases, leaving 9 bases between them. The CDR3 has 14 amino acids. CDR3 residues: CASNRLANTGELFF. The CDR3 nucleotides are TGTGCCAGTAATCGCCTCGCGAACACCGGGGAGCTGTTTTTT.

As DNA, the CDR3 is TGTGCCAGCAGCTTAAGTCGACGGGATCAACTAGCGGGGGGGCCAGAGACCCAGTACTTC. Its protein product is CASSLSRRDQLAGGPETQYF. The rearrangement uses TRBV7-2 and TRBJ2-5; 13 bases fit TRBD2. Looked up from germline, CDR1 is SGHTA and CDR2 is FQGNSA. V lost 2 bases and J lost 4; bases outside the gene matches: 16. The length of the CDR3 is 20 residues.

This clonotype came up a few times. CDR3 amino acids: CATSRESTGGTDTQYF. CDR3 DNA: TGTGCCACCAGCAGAGAAAGCACAGGGGGCACAGATACGCAGTATTTT. The genes are TRBV15 and TRBJ2-3, with 7 nucleotides matching TRBD1. After removal of 0 bases from V and 1 base from J, the junction contained 4 bases not matched to a gene. Germline V gives CDR1 LNHNV, CDR2 YYDKDF (reference sequence). The CDR3 has 16 residues.

This clonotype occurred a few times. The V and J genes are TRBV7-3 and TRBJ2-3; D perhaps matches TRBD2 (5 bases). The CDR3 runs 14 residues. V shed 2 bases and J shed 4 bases, with 10 bases lying between them. Germline CDR1 is SGHTA and CDR2 is FQGTGA. The CDR3 is CASSLRGGSDTQYF. The CDR3 nucleotides are TGTGCCAGCAGCTTACGGGGTGGATCAGATACGCAGTATTTT.